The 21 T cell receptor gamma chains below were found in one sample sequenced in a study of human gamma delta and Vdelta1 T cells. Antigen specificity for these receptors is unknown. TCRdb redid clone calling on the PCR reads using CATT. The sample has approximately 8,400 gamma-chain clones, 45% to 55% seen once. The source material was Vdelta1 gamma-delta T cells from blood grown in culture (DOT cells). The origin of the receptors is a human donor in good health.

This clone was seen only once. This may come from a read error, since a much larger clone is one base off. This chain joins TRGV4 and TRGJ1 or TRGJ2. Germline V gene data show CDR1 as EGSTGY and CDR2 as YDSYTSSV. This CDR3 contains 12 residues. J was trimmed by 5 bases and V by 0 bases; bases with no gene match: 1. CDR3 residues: CATWDGNYKKLF. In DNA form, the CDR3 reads TGTGCCACCTGGGATGGGAATTATAAGAAACTCTTT.

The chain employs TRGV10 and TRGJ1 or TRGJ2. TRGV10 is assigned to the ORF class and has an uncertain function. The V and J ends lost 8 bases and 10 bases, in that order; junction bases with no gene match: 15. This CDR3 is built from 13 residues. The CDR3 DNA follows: TGTGCTGCGTGGGCGCGATGCTGGGCGAAGAAACTCTTT. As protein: CAAWARCWAKKLF.

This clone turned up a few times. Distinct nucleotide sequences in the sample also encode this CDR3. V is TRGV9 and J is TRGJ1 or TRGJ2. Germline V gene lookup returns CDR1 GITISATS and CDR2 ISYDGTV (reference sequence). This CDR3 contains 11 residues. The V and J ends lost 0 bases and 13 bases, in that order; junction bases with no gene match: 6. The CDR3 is CALWEVQGKLF. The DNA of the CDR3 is TGTGCCTTGTGGGAGGTGCAAGGTAAACTCTTT.

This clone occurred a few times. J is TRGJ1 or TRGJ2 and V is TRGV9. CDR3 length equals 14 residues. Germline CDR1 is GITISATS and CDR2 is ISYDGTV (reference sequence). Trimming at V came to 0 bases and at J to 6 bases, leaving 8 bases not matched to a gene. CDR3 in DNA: TGTGCCTTGTGGGAGGTGTACTTGGGTTATAAGAAACTCTTT. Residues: CALWEVYLGYKKLF.

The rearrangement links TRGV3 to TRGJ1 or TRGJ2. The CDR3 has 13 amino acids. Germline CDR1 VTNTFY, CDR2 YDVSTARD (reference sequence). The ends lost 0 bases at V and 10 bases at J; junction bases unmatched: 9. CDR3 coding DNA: TGTGCCACCTGGGACAGGCCCGAGGAGAAGAAACTCTTT. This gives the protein CATWDRPEEKKLF.

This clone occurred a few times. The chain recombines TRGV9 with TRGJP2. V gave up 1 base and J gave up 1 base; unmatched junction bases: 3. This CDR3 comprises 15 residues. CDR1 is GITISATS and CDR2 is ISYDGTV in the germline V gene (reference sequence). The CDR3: CALWEVVSSDWIKTF. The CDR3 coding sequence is TGTGCCTTGTGGGAGGTTGTTAGTAGTGATTGGATCAAGACGTTT.

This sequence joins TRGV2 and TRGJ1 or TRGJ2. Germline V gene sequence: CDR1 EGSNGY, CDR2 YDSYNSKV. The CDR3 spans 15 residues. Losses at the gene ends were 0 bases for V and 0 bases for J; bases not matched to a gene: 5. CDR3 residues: CATWDGLKNYYKKLF. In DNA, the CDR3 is TGTGCCACCTGGGACGGGCTTAAGAATTATTATAAGAAACTCTTT.

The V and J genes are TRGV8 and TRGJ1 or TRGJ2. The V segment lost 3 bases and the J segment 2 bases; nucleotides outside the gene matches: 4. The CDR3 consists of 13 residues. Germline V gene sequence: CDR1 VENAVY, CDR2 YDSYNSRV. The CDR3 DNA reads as TGTGCCACCTGGGATCTCCATTATTATAAGAAACTCTTT. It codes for CATWDLHYYKKLF.

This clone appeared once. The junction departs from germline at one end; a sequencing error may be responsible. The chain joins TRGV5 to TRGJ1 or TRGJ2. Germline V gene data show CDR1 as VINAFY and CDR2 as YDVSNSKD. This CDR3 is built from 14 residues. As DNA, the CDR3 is TGTGCCACCTGGGACAGGCGCCCGGGATATAAGAACCTCTTT. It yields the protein CATWDRRPGYKNLF.

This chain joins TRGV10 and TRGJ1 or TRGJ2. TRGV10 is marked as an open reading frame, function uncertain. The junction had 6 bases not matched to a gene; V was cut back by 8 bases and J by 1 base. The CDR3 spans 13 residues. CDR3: CAAWVINYYKKLF. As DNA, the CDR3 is TGTGCTGCGTGGGTAATTAATTATTATAAGAAACTCTTT.

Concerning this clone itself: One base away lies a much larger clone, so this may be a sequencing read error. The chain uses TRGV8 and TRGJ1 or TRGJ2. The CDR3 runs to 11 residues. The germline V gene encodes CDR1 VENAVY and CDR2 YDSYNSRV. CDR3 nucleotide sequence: TGTACCACCTGGGATGGTTATAAGAAACTCTTT. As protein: CTTWDGYKKLF.

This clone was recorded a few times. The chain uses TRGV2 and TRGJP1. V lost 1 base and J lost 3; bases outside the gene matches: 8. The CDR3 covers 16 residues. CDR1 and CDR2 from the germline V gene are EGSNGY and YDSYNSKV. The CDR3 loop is CATWDGRFATGWFKIF. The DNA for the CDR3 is TGTGCCACCTGGGACGGCCGCTTCGCCACTGGTTGGTTCAAGATATTT.

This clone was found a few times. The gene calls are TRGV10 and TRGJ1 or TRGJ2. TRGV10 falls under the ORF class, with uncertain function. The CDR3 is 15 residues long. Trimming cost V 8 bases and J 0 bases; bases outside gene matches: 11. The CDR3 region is CAAWDYMPNYYKKLF. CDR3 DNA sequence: TGTGCTGCGTGGGATTATATGCCGAATTATTATAAGAAACTCTTT.

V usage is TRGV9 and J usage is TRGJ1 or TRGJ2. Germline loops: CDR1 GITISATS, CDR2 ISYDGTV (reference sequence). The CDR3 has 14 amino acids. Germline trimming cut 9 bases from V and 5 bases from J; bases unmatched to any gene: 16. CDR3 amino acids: CALGRRGADYKKLF. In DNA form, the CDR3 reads TGTGCCTTGGGCCGGCGGGGAGCGGATTATAAGAAACTCTTT.

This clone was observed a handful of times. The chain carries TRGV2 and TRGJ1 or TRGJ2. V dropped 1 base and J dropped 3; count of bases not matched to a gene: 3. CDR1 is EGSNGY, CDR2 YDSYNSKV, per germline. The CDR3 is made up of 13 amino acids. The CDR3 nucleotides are TGTGCCACCTGGGACGGCTGTTATTATAAGAAACTCTTT. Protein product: CATWDGCYYKKLF.

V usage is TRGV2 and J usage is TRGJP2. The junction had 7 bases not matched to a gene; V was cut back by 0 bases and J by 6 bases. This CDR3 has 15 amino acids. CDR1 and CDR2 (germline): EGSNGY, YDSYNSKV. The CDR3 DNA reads TGTGCCACCTGGGACGGGCCCCGGGGTGATTGGATCAAGACGTTT. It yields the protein CATWDGPRGDWIKTF.

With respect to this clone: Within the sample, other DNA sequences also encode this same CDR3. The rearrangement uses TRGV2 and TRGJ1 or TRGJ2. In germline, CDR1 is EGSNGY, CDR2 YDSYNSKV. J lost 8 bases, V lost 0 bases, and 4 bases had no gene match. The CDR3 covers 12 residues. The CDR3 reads CATWDGPNKKLF. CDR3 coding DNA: TGTGCCACCTGGGACGGGCCGAATAAGAAACTCTTT.

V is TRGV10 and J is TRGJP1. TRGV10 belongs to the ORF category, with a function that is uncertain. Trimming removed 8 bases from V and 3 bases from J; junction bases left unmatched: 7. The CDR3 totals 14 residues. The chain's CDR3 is CAAWDSSTGWFKIF. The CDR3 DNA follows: TGTGCTGCGTGGGATTCCTCCACTGGTTGGTTCAAGATATTT.

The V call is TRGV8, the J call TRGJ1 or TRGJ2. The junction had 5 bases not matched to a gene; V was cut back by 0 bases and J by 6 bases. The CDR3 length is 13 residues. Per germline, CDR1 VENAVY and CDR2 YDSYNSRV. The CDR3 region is CATWDRGVYKKLF. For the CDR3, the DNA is TGTGCCACCTGGGATAGGGGGGTTTATAAGAAACTCTTT.

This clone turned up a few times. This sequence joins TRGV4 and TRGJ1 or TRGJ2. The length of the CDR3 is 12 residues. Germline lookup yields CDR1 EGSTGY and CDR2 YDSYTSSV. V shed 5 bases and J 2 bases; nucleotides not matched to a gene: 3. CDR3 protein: CATWADYYKKLF. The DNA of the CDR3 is TGTGCCACCTGGGCAGATTATTATAAGAAACTCTTT.

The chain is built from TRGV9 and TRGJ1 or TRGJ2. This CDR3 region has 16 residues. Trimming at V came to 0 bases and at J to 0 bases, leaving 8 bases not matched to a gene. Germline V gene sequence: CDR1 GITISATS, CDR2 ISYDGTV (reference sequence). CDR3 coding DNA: TGTGCCTTGTGGGAGGTGCATCCCCTGAATTATTATAAGAAACTCTTT. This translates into CALWEVHPLNYYKKLF.